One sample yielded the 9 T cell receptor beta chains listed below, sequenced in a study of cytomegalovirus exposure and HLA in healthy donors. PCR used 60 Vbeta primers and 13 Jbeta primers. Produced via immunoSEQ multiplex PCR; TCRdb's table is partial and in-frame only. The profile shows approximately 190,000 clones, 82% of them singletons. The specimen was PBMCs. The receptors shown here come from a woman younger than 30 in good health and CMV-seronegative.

This CDR3 is CASSVSGETYYEQYF. The CDR3 DNA reads TGTGCCAGCAGTGTTAGCGGGGAGACTTACTACGAGCAGTACTTC. The gene calls are TRBV6-4 and TRBJ2-7, with TRBD2 identical over 8 bases. J lost 3 bases, V lost 4 bases, and 8 bases had no gene match. The germline CDR1 and CDR2 sequences are MRHNA and SNTAGT. The CDR3 runs 15 residues.

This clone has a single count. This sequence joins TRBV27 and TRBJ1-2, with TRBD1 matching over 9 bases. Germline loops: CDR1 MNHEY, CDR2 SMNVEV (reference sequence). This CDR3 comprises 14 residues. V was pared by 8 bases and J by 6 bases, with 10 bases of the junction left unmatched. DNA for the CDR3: TGTGCCAGCGGGAGGACAGGGGTGGTAAATGGCTACACCTTC. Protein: CASGRTGVVNGYTF.

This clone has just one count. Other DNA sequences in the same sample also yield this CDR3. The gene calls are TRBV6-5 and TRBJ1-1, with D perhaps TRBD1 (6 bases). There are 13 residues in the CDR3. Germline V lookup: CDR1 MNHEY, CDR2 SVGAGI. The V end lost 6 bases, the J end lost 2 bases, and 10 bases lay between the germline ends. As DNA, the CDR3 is TGTGCCAGCAGCCTACAGGGAAACACTGAAGCTTTCTTT. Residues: CASSLQGNTEAFF.

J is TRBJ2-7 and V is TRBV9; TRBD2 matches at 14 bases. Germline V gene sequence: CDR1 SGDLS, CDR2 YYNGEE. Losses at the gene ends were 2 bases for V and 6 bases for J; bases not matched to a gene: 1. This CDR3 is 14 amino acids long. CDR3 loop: CASSVGLAGVEQYF. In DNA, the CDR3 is TGTGCCAGCAGCGTGGGACTAGCGGGAGTCGAGCAGTACTTC. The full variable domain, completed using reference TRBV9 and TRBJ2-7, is DSGVTQTPKHLITATGQRVTLRCSPRSGDLSVYWYQQSLDQGLQFLIQYYNGEERAKGNILERFSAQQFPDLHSELNLSSLELGDSALYFCASSVGLAGVEQYFGPGTRLTVT.

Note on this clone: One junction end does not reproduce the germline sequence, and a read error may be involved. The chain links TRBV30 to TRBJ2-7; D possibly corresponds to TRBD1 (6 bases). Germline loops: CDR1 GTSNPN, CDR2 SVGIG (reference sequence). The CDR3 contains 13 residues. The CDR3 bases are TGTGCCTGGACGCCGGCAGGGGATGCTCCTTGGCGATTC. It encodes CAWTPAGDAPWRF.

The CDR3 protein is CASSLPGGATYEQYF. CDR3 coding DNA: TGTGCCAGCAGTCTACCCGGGGGGGCTACCTACGAGCAGTACTTC. The V gene is TRBV2, the J gene TRBJ2-7; 8 bases are shared with TRBD2. The CDR3 extends over 15 amino acids. The trim removed 5 bases at V and 2 bases at J, leaving 8 bases unmatched. CDR1 and CDR2 from the germline V gene are SNHLY and FYNNEI.

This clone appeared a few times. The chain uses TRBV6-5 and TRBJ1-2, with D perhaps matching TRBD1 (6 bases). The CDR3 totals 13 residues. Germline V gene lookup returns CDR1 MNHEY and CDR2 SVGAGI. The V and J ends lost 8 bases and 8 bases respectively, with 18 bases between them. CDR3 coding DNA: TGTGCCAGCTCCCTCAGGGGTCTTGGGGGCTACACCTTC. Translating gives CASSLRGLGGYTF.

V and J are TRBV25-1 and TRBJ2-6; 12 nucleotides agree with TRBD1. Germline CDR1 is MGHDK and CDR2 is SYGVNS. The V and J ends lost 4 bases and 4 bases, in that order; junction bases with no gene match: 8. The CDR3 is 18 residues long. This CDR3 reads CASSAMGQGAPGANVLTF. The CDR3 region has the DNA TGTGCCAGCAGTGCAATGGGACAGGGGGCGCCGGGGGCCAACGTCCTGACTTTC. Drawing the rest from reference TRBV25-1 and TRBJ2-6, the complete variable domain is EADIYQTPRYLVIGTGKKITLECSQTMGHDKMYWYQQDPGMELHLIHYSYGVNSTEKGDLSSESTVSRIRTEHFPLTLESARPSHTSQYLCASSAMGQGAPGANVLTFGAGSRLTVL.

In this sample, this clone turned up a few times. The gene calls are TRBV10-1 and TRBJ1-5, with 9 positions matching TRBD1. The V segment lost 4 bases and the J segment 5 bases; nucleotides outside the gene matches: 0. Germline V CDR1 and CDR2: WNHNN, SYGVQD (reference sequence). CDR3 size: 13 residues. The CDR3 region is CASSGQGDQPQHF. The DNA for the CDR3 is TGCGCCAGCAGTGGACAGGGGGATCAGCCCCAGCATTTT.